Listed below are T cell receptor beta chains from one sample, sequenced in a study of identical twins. Each CDR3 protein is one row after TCRdb ran MiXCR on the 5' RACE reads. The sample consists of around 200,000 distinct CDR3 sequences, roughly a tenth of them appearing once. The sequenced sample was memory (CD45RO+) T cells sorted from blood. These receptors all come from a woman aged 18-29 years in good health. CDR3s include the opening cysteine and the closing phenylalanine or tryptophan. D genes are given only for firm matches. For some rows the clone size is stated as once, few or many, or as a class when expanded; others skip it.

v_call,d_call,j_call,clone_size,cdr3_aa,cdr3_nt
TRBV19,NA,TRBJ2-1,NA,CASSIAASGEQFF,TGTGCCAGTAGTATAGCCGCTTCGGGTGAGCAGTTCTTC
TRBV6-2/TRBV6-3,NA,TRBJ2-5,many,CASEKESQETQYF,TGTGCCAGCGAGAAGGAGAGTCAAGAGACCCAGTACTTC
TRBV7-9,NA,TRBJ2-3,many,CASSLIGDTQYF,TGTGCCAGCAGCCTTATCGGAGATACGCAGTATTTT
TRBV4-1,NA,TRBJ2-1,few,CASSPSVAARNEQFF,TGCGCCAGCAGTCCATCCGTAGCGGCCAGGAATGAGCAGTTCTTC
TRBV7-9,TRBD2,TRBJ2-1,NA,CASSLVGLGGRANEQFF,TGTGCCAGCAGCTTAGTGGGACTAGGGGGGAGGGCCAATGAGCAGTTCTTC
TRBV9,NA,TRBJ2-4,NA,CASTSPPRGGKNIQYF,TGTGCCAGCACCTCCCCTCCCAGGGGCGGGAAAAACATTCAGTACTTC
TRBV7-6,NA,TRBJ2-7,once,CASSPRPHTYEQYF,TGTGCCAGCAGCCCCCGACCCCACACCTACGAGCAGTACTTC
TRBV10-2,TRBD2,TRBJ2-7,many,CASSEQLAGGYEQYF,TGCGCCAGCAGTGAGCAGCTAGCGGGAGGGTACGAGCAGTACTTC
TRBV4-3,NA,TRBJ2-1,few,CASSPDWQGKKFF,TGCGCCAGCAGCCCGGATTGGCAGGGTAAAAAGTTCTTC
TRBV5-1,TRBD2,TRBJ2-5,NA,CASSWVPGLAQETQYF,TGCGCCAGCAGCTGGGTCCCGGGACTAGCGCAAGAGACCCAGTACTTC
TRBV2,NA,TRBJ2-5,NA,CASRTRGEGETQYF,TGTGCCAGCCGGACCCGGGGCGAGGGGGAGACCCAGTACTTC
TRBV7-9,TRBD2,TRBJ2-4,few,CASSLDGTSGPKIQYF,TGTGCCAGCAGCCTTGACGGGACTAGCGGCCCTAAAATTCAGTACTTC
TRBV19,NA,TRBJ2-1,few,CASSMGRLNEQFF,TGTGCCAGTAGTATGGGCAGACTGAATGAGCAGTTCTTC
TRBV19,NA,TRBJ2-1,few,CASSIVGKDEQFF,TGTGCCAGTAGTATAGTCGGAAAGGATGAGCAGTTCTTC
TRBV7-2,TRBD2,TRBJ2-5,NA,CASSAGLAGPETQYF,TGTGCCAGCAGCGCGGGACTAGCGGGCCCGGAGACCCAGTACTTC
TRBV10-3,NA,TRBJ2-3,few,CAIRRPDTDTQYF,TGTGCCATCAGAAGGCCAGACACAGATACGCAGTATTTT
TRBV14,TRBD1,TRBJ1-3,many,CASSQDLGTELISGNTIYF,TGTGCCAGCAGCCAAGATCTCGGGACAGAACTCATCTCTGGAAACACCATATATTTT
TRBV20-1,TRBD1,TRBJ2-7,few,CSARPLGGTGAYEQYF,TGCAGTGCTAGACCTCTAGGCGGGACAGGAGCCTACGAGCAGTACTTC
TRBV5-6,NA,TRBJ2-7,few,CASSLRQKHYEQYF,TGTGCCAGCAGCTTGAGACAGAAGCACTACGAGCAGTACTTC
TRBV29-1,NA,TRBJ1-1,many,CSVTGGTEAFF,TGCAGCGTGACCGGGGGCACTGAAGCTTTCTTT
TRBV7-2,NA,TRBJ2-3,few,CASSLGARIGTDTQYF,TGTGCCAGCAGCTTGGGGGCTAGGATTGGAACAGATACGCAGTATTTT
TRBV6-2/TRBV6-3,TRBD2,TRBJ2-3,many,CASSYSRGSWNTQYF,TGTGCCAGCAGTTACTCACGCGGGAGTTGGAATACGCAGTATTTT
TRBV5-1,NA,TRBJ2-1,many,CASSLFPGQSDNEQFF,TGCGCCAGCAGCTTGTTCCCGGGACAAAGTGACAATGAGCAGTTCTTC
TRBV9,TRBD2,TRBJ2-3,few,CASTETSLLEDTQYF,TGTGCCAGCACCGAGACTAGCCTATTAGAAGATACGCAGTATTTT
TRBV6-2/TRBV6-3,TRBD2,TRBJ2-7,NA,CASRQTSGGSSYEQYF,TGTGCCAGCAGGCAGACTAGCGGGGGCAGCTCCTACGAGCAGTACTTC
TRBV20-1,TRBD2,TRBJ2-5,few,CSARPGTSGSQETQYF,TGCAGTGCTAGACCCGGGACTAGCGGGAGTCAAGAGACCCAGTACTTC
TRBV5-1,NA,TRBJ2-3,many,CASSLAEGSGVTDTQYF,TGCGCCAGCAGCTTGGCCGAAGGGTCCGGGGTCACAGATACGCAGTATTTT
TRBV20-1,NA,TRBJ2-5,few,CSATTQETQYF,TGCAGTGCTACTACGCAAGAGACCCAGTACTTC
TRBV6-5,TRBD2,TRBJ2-1,few,CASSSGGLAGGPYNEQFF,TGTGCCAGCAGTTCCGGGGGACTAGCGGGAGGACCCTACAATGAGCAGTTCTTC
TRBV7-9,NA,TRBJ1-2,few,CASSFDTYTF,TGTGCCAGCAGCTTCGACACCTACACCTTC
TRBV9,NA,TRBJ2-1,few,CASSVGGGYYNEQFF,TGTGCCAGCAGCGTGGGCGGCGGATACTACAATGAGCAGTTCTTC
TRBV11-3,TRBD2,TRBJ2-5,NA,CASSSQSGMMETQYF,TGTGCCAGCAGCTCACAGAGCGGGATGATGGAGACCCAGTACTTC
TRBV20-1,NA,TRBJ2-5,NA,CSAQTYQETQYF,TGCAGTGCTCAAACCTATCAAGAGACCCAGTACTTC
TRBV6-5,TRBD1,TRBJ2-7,few,CARRTGFYEQYF,TGTGCCAGACGGACAGGGTTCTACGAGCAGTACTTC
TRBV7-2,TRBD1,TRBJ1-1,NA,CASSPNRGRAEAFF,TGTGCCAGCAGCCCTAACAGGGGTAGGGCTGAAGCTTTCTTT
TRBV12-3/TRBV12-4,NA,TRBJ1-6,many,CASSFGRNSPLHF,TGTGCCAGCAGTTTCGGCCGTAATTCACCCCTCCACTTT
TRBV6-1,NA,TRBJ2-1,few,CASKGNTQGRQFF,TGTGCCAGCAAGGGAAACACTCAGGGGAGACAGTTCTTC
TRBV5-1,NA,TRBJ1-1,many,CASSLAPDTEAFF,TGCGCCAGCAGCTTGGCCCCTGACACTGAAGCTTTCTTT
TRBV5-1,NA,TRBJ1-5,many,CASSAWGTDSNQPQHF,TGCGCCAGCAGCGCTTGGGGGACGGATAGCAATCAGCCCCAGCATTTT
TRBV29-1,TRBD1,TRBJ2-2,NA,CSATQGAGGELFF,TGCAGCGCCACACAGGGGGCTGGCGGGGAGCTGTTTTTT
TRBV20-1,NA,TRBJ2-5,NA,CSAREGRQETQYF,TGCAGTGCTAGGGAGGGGCGCCAAGAGACCCAGTACTTC
TRBV5-1,TRBD2,TRBJ2-7,NA,CASSFGGALGEQYF,TGCGCCAGCAGCTTCGGGGGGGCCCTAGGGGAGCAGTACTTC
TRBV24-1,NA,TRBJ2-2,NA,CATAPSGNTGELFF,TGTGCCACCGCCCCGTCGGGGAACACCGGGGAGCTGTTTTTT
TRBV2,NA,TRBJ1-2,NA,CASLKQGVDGYTF,TGTGCCAGCCTCAAGCAGGGTGTCGATGGCTACACCTTC
TRBV10-2,NA,TRBJ2-6,many,CASSESGANVLTF,TGTGCCAGCAGTGAATCTGGGGCCAACGTCCTGACTTTC
TRBV20-1,NA,TRBJ2-5,NA,CSGTDMIRGETQYF,TGCAGTGGCACCGATATGATTCGGGGAGAGACCCAGTACTTC
TRBV20-1,NA,TRBJ1-5,few,CSAQRWGLGPQHF,TGCAGTGCCCAGAGGTGGGGTCTGGGGCCCCAGCATTTT
TRBV7-9,NA,TRBJ2-3,many,CASSHAGFTDTQYF,TGTGCCAGCAGCCACGCCGGCTTTACAGATACGCAGTATTTT
TRBV18,NA,TRBJ1-2,few,CASSKSSSGYTF,TGTGCCAGCTCAAAATCGAGCAGTGGCTACACCTTC
TRBV12-3/TRBV12-4,NA,TRBJ2-5,NA,CASRPQEYQETQYF,TGTGCCAGCAGACCACAGGAGTACCAAGAGACCCAGTACTTC
TRBV5-1,NA,TRBJ2-1,NA,CASSLTGTTGNEQFF,TGCGCCAGCAGCTTGACCGGGACCACTGGCAATGAGCAGTTCTTC
TRBV6-2/TRBV6-3,TRBD2,TRBJ2-7,NA,CASNSSGAYEQYF,TGTGCCAGCAACTCTAGCGGAGCCTACGAGCAGTACTTC
TRBV9,TRBD2,TRBJ2-1,many,CASSSRLAGGVEQFF,TGTGCCAGCAGCTCTAGACTAGCGGGAGGGGTTGAGCAGTTCTTC
TRBV7-8,NA,TRBJ2-2,few,CASSLGYETNTGELFF,TGTGCCAGCAGCTTAGGGTACGAAACTAACACCGGGGAGCTGTTTTTT
TRBV7-9,NA,TRBJ2-1,few,CASSSYRGPPINEQFF,TGTGCCAGCAGCTCGTATAGGGGACCCCCAATCAATGAGCAGTTCTTC
TRBV11-3,TRBD2,TRBJ2-1,many,CASSSGLAGGGRFF,TGTGCCAGCAGCTCCGGACTAGCGGGAGGAGGGCGGTTCTTC
TRBV11-2,TRBD2,TRBJ2-7,NA,CASSLVWGGEYEQYF,TGTGCCAGCAGCTTAGTATGGGGGGGAGAATACGAGCAGTACTTC
TRBV18,NA,TRBJ1-2,few,CASSPGKLNYGYTF,TGTGCCAGCTCACCCGGGAAGCTCAACTATGGCTACACCTTC
TRBV6-6,TRBD1,TRBJ2-7,many,CASSLGQGLQYF,TGTGCCAGCAGTCTGGGACAGGGTCTGCAGTACTTC
TRBV4-2,NA,TRBJ2-7,NA,CASSQDLTGGEQYF,TGTGCCAGCAGCCAAGATCTTACCGGGGGAGAGCAGTACTTC